Each of the 29 T cell receptor beta chains below was sequenced from the same sample in a study of blood T cell repertoires in COVID-19. Sequencing was performed with immunoSEQ multiplex PCR; in TCRdb, only in-frame clones are kept and a portion is missing. The sample has some 290,000 clones; roughly nine tenths are singletons. Sequencing input: PBMCs or T cells enriched from blood (not recorded which). All receptors derive from a woman between 25 and 40 years old who had been exposed to COVID-19.

This chain links TRBV5-1 with TRBJ2-1, with 11 bases lining up with TRBD2. V lost 2 bases, J lost 0 bases, and 4 bases stayed unmatched. The CDR3 spans 17 residues. CDR1 and CDR2 from the germline V gene are SGHRS and YFSETQ. DNA for the CDR3: TGCGCCAGCAGCTTCCCCGGGACTAGCGGCTCCTACAATGAGCAGTTCTTC. Its protein product is CASSFPGTSGSYNEQFF.

V is TRBV5-1 and J is TRBJ2-7; TRBD1 agrees at 9 bases. The CDR3 consists of 14 residues. Trimming took 3 bases from V and 4 from J; bases not matched to a gene: 5. Germline V gene lookup returns CDR1 SGHRS and CDR2 YFSETQ. The CDR3 spells CASSWTGVQYEQYF. The CDR3 DNA sequence: TGCGCCAGCAGCTGGACAGGGGTCCAGTACGAGCAGTACTTC.

This chain connects TRBV5-4 to TRBJ1-2; 7 nucleotides agree with TRBD1. V lost 2 bases and J lost 7; bases outside the gene matches: 11. Germline-derived CDR1 and CDR2 are SGHNT and YYREEE (reference sequence). This CDR3 spans 15 amino acids. CDR3 protein: CASSLPRDRAPGYTF. The CDR3 region has the DNA TGTGCCAGCAGCTTACCCCGAGACAGGGCTCCTGGCTACACCTTC.

The chain employs TRBV7-8 and TRBJ2-7; TRBD1 aligns across 8 bases. The J segment lost 2 bases and the V segment lost 0 bases, leaving 0 bases of the junction unmatched. The germline V gene has CDR1 SGHVS and CDR2 FQNEAQ. This CDR3 has 14 residues. The CDR3: CASSLATGAYEQYF. In DNA form, the CDR3 reads TGTGCCAGCAGCTTAGCGACAGGGGCCTACGAGCAGTACTTC. The full variable domain, rest sourced from reference TRBV7-8 and TRBJ2-7, is GAGVSQSPRYKVAKRGQDVALRCDPISGHVSLFWYQQALGQGPEFLTYFQNEAQLDKSGLPSDRFFAERPEGSVSTLKIQRTQQEDSAVYLCASSLATGAYEQYFGPGTRLTVT.

V and J are TRBV29-1 and TRBJ2-7; D remains unclear. The CDR3 is 12 amino acids. V dropped 4 bases and J dropped 3 bases, with 10 bases sitting between them. Germline V gene sequence: CDR1 SQVTM, CDR2 ANQGSEA. CDR3 in DNA: TGCAGCGTTGGCACTCATTACTACGAGCAGTACTTC. Its protein product is CSVGTHYYEQYF.

The chain combines TRBV27 with TRBJ2-5; no definite D call. Germline CDR1 is MNHEY and CDR2 is SMNVEV (reference sequence). The CDR3 loop spans 12 amino acids. Trimming removed 6 bases at V and 7 bases at J, with 12 bases between. The chain's CDR3 is CASSHSYGTQYF. The DNA of the CDR3 is TGTGCCAGCAGCCACTCCTATGGGACCCAGTACTTC.

The chain couples TRBV25-1 to TRBJ2-1; D gene uncertain. The CDR3 has 13 residues. V was trimmed by 0 bases and J by 7 bases, leaving 7 bases between them. Germline values: CDR1 MGHDK, CDR2 SYGVNS. This CDR3 reads CASSEYEANEQFF. Here the CDR3 DNA reads TGTGCCAGCAGTGAATATGAAGCGAATGAGCAGTTCTTC.

This clone showed up just once. This CDR3 reads CASSWGTGQNTEAFF. Written as DNA, the CDR3 is TGCGCCAGCAGCTGGGGAACGGGACAGAACACTGAAGCTTTCTTT. J is TRBJ1-1 and V is TRBV5-1; TRBD1 is a possible D gene (6 bases). The CDR3 is 15 amino acids. From germline, CDR1 is SGHRS and CDR2 YFSETQ. Trimming left V 3 bases short and J 1 base short, with 13 bases between.

The chain joins TRBV11-2 to TRBJ1-3; a possible D gene is TRBD1 (5 bases). V shed 5 bases and J shed 4 bases, with 15 bases lying between them. The germline gives CDR1 SGHAT, CDR2 FQNNGV. The CDR3 is 15 residues long. The CDR3: CASSPMGLDGNTIYF. CDR3 in DNA: TGTGCCAGCAGCCCTATGGGACTCGACGGAAACACCATATATTTT.

The chain carries TRBV6-5 and TRBJ1-5; no firm D call. Germline V gene data show CDR1 as MNHEY and CDR2 as SVGAGI. V was cut by 5 bases and J by 3 bases, with 8 bases left in between. The CDR3 totals 13 residues. The CDR3 region has the DNA TGTGCCAGCAGTCGAAAACACAATCAGCCCCAGCATTTT. It encodes CASSRKHNQPQHF.

The chain links TRBV6-1 to TRBJ2-2, with D uncertain. The CDR3 loop spans 13 amino acids. Trimming took off 3 bases at V and 7 bases at J, with 9 bases between the two ends. The germline CDR1 and CDR2 sequences are MNHNS and SASEGT. As DNA, the CDR3 is TGTGCCAGCAGTGATACGGTCGACGGGGAGCTGTTTTTT. The encoded protein is CASSDTVDGELFF.

The chain is built from TRBV15 and TRBJ1-6; weak D call: TRBD1 (6 bases). V was clipped by 5 bases and J by 9 bases, with 11 bases between them. The CDR3 spans 13 residues. CDR1 is LNHNV and CDR2 is YYDKDF in the germline V gene (reference sequence). This chain's CDR3 is CATSSWTVSPLHF. CDR3 nucleotide sequence: TGTGCCACCAGCTCTTGGACAGTTTCACCCCTCCACTTT.

The chain recombines TRBV5-4 with TRBJ2-3; tentatively, D is TRBD1 (6 bases). The CDR3 has 13 residues. The V end was cut by 4 bases, the J end by 3 bases, with 9 bases between. Germline CDR1 and CDR2: SGHNT and YYREEE (reference sequence). The CDR3 DNA reads TGTGCCAGCAGCCCAGGGGATACAGATACGCAGTATTTT. Translation: CASSPGDTDTQYF.

The rearrangement links TRBV5-4 to TRBJ1-2; the match to TRBD1 covers 7 bases. The CDR3 length is 14 residues. From germline, CDR1 is SGHNT and CDR2 YYREEE (reference sequence). Germline trimming cut 4 bases from V and 2 bases from J; bases unmatched to any gene: 5. The DNA of the CDR3 is TGTGCCAGCAGCGTGTTACAGGGGAACTATGGCTACACCTTC. This sequence encodes CASSVLQGNYGYTF.

The chain is built from TRBV24-1 and TRBJ1-2; no reliable D call. Germline values: CDR1 KGHDR, CDR2 SFDVKD. V lost 0 bases and J 3 bases, leaving 7 bases between the germline ends. The CDR3 length is 14 residues. DNA for the CDR3: TGTGCCACCAGTGATTTGTACGGGGACTATGGCTACACCTTC. It encodes CATSDLYGDYGYTF.

The chain uses TRBV10-2 and TRBJ2-3; D perhaps matches TRBD1 (5 bases). The CDR3 sequence is 16 residues long. With 0 bases removed from V and 0 bases from J, the gap between germline ends came to 10 bases. The germline CDR1 and CDR2 sequences are WSHSY and SAAADI. CDR3 nucleotide sequence: TGCGCCAGCAGTGAGTCGGGCAGGGCAAGCACAGATACGCAGTATTTT. Its translation is CASSESGRASTDTQYF.

This clone was observed a handful of times. The gene calls are TRBV7-2 and TRBJ1-1; 8 bases map to TRBD1. The CDR3 covers 14 residues. The ends lost 6 bases at V and 0 bases at J; junction bases unmatched: 3. Looked up from germline, CDR1 is SGHTA and CDR2 is FQGNSA. This CDR3 is CASREGQVNTEAFF. CDR3 DNA: TGTGCCAGCAGAGAGGGACAGGTGAACACTGAAGCTTTCTTT. The whole variable domain, filled in from reference TRBV7-2 and TRBJ1-1, reads GAGVSQSPSNKVTEKGKDVELRCDPISGHTALYWYRQSLGQGLEFLIYFQGNSAPDKSGLPSDRFSAERTGGSVSTLTIQRTQQEDSAVYLCASREGQVNTEAFFGQGTRLTVV.

The J gene is TRBJ1-2, the V gene TRBV7-3; 7 bases fit TRBD1. The V gene end was trimmed by 1 base and the J gene end by 5 bases; junction bases not matched to a gene: 13. Germline V gene data show CDR1 as SGHTA and CDR2 as FQGTGA. This CDR3 comprises 17 residues. The CDR3 nucleotides read TGTGCCAGCAGCTTAAAAGGGGGCCATTCGGTCGGGTATGGCTACACCTTC. Encoded protein: CASSLKGGHSVGYGYTF.

V and J are TRBV19 and TRBJ1-5; a possible D gene is TRBD1 (6 bases). V was shortened by 1 base and J by 1 base, with 17 bases between the two germline ends. CDR1 and CDR2 from the germline V gene are LNHDA and SQIVND (reference sequence). The CDR3 spans 18 residues. The CDR3 nucleotides are TGTGCCAGTAGTATAGTCCGATCTGACAGGACAAGCAATCAGCCCCAGCATTTT. Residues: CASSIVRSDRTSNQPQHF.

V usage is TRBV7-2 and J usage is TRBJ1-1; 7 bases agree with TRBD1. The length of the CDR3 is 14 residues. CDR1 is SGHTA, CDR2 FQGNSA, per germline. V shed 4 bases, J shed 3 bases, and the junction held 5 bases outside the gene matches. This CDR3 reads CASSYRGRDTEAFF. The CDR3 DNA reads TGTGCCAGCAGCTACAGGGGCCGGGACACTGAAGCTTTCTTT. Drawing the rest from reference TRBV7-2 and TRBJ1-1, the complete variable domain is GAGVSQSPSNKVTEKGKDVELRCDPISGHTALYWYRQSLGQGLEFLIYFQGNSAPDKSGLPSDRFSAERTGGSVSTLTIQRTQQEDSAVYLCASSYRGRDTEAFFGQGTRLTVV.

The chain recombines TRBV4-3 with TRBJ2-5; TRBD2 agrees at 12 bases. CDR3 length equals 16 residues. The germline V gene has CDR1 LGHNA and CDR2 YSLEER. Unmatched junction bases numbered 7, after V lost 4 bases and J lost 4 bases. The DNA for the CDR3 is TGCGCCAGCAGCCCCTCTAGCGGGGGGGCGGGAGAGACCCAGTACTTC. Its protein is CASSPSSGGAGETQYF.

The V call is TRBV4-3, the J call TRBJ1-1, with 11 bases lining up with TRBD1. The germline CDR1 and CDR2 sequences are LGHNA and YSLEER. V shed 4 bases and J 8 bases; nucleotides not matched to a gene: 6. The CDR3 consists of 14 residues. The CDR3 sequence: CASSPHRTGGEAFF. The CDR3 coding sequence is TGCGCCAGCAGCCCGCACAGGACAGGGGGCGAAGCTTTCTTT.

The chain uses TRBV18 and TRBJ2-5, with 11 nucleotides matching TRBD1. The CDR3 sequence is 14 residues long. The V gene end was trimmed by 7 bases and the J gene end by 2 bases; junction bases not matched to a gene: 3. Germline V gene lookup returns CDR1 KGHSH and CDR2 LQKENI. CDR3 region: CASYRDRGQETQYF. CDR3 DNA: TGTGCCAGCTACCGGGACAGGGGGCAAGAGACCCAGTACTTC.

The gene calls are TRBV25-1 and TRBJ1-1; D gene ambiguous. The germline V gene encodes CDR1 MGHDK and CDR2 SYGVNS. This CDR3 is 13 amino acids long. The ends were cut back, 8 bases at V and 5 bases at J, with 15 bases in the middle. CDR3 sequence reads: CASWAASGTEAFF. In DNA form, the CDR3 reads TGTGCCAGCTGGGCGGCTTCGGGGACTGAAGCTTTCTTT.

The CDR3 DNA is TGTGCCAGCAGCCCAAGCGGTTCTCCCTACGCGAATGAGCAGTTCTTC. This encodes CASSPSGSPYANEQFF. The chain links TRBV7-9 to TRBJ2-1; D possibly corresponds to TRBD2 (5 bases). Trimming took 5 bases from V and 7 from J, leaving 21 bases between them. Looked up from germline, CDR1 is SEHNR and CDR2 is FQNEAQ (reference sequence). CDR3 length: 16 residues.

Concerning this clone itself: An end of the junction does not agree with germline; a read error may underlie this. The gene calls are TRBV18 and TRBJ2-5, with TRBD1 matching 9 bases. Germline CDR1 KGHSH, CDR2 LQKENI. This CDR3 is 12 amino acids long. As DNA, the CDR3 is TGTGCCAGCTCACCAGGGACAGGGACTTTGGACTTC. It codes for CASSPGTGTLDF. The variable domain in full, completed from reference TRBV18 and TRBJ2-5, reads NAGVMQNPRHLVRRRGQEARLRCSPMKGHSHVYWYRQLPEEGLKFMVYLQKENIIDESGMPKERFSAEFPKEGPSILRIQQVVRGDSAAYFCASSPGTGTLDFGPGTRLLVL.

In nucleotides, the CDR3 is TGTGCCAGCAGCCTGACTGGGTTTAGGTACGAGCAGTACTTC. Its translation is CASSLTGFRYEQYF. The chain employs TRBV7-2 and TRBJ2-7; D remains ambiguous. The CDR3 contains 14 residues. In germline, CDR1 is SGHTA, CDR2 FQGNSA. Deletions cut 5 bases from V and 4 bases from J, with 15 bases between.

V is TRBV7-3 and J is TRBJ1-3; 7 positions match TRBD1. V shed 2 bases and J 2 bases; nucleotides not matched to a gene: 6. CDR3 length equals 16 residues. Germline assignment: CDR1 SGHTA and CDR2 FQGTGA. The CDR3: CASSLGGGNAGNTIYF. The CDR3 nucleotides are TGTGCCAGCAGCTTAGGAGGGGGCAACGCTGGAAACACCATATATTTT.

Written as DNA, the CDR3 is TGCGCCAGCAGCTTGGATTCTAGCGGGGCGGATGTCGGGTCCCAGTACTTC. It encodes CASSLDSSGADVGSQYF. The J gene is TRBJ2-5, the V gene TRBV5-1; 9 bases are a match to TRBD2. The CDR3 length is 17 residues. Losses at the gene ends were 0 bases for V and 9 bases for J; bases not matched to a gene: 15. CDR1 is SGHRS, CDR2 YFSETQ, per germline. Together with reference TRBV5-1 and TRBJ2-5, the CDR3 gives the full variable domain: KAGVTQTPRYLIKTRGQQVTLSCSPISGHRSVSWYQQTPGQGLQFLFEYFSETQRNKGNFPGRFSGRQFSNSRSEMNVSTLELGDSALYLCASSLDSSGADVGSQYFGPGTRLLVL.